These 9 T cell receptor beta chains were all obtained from the same sample, sequenced in a study of shared clonotypes between healthy human individuals. Profiling relied on immunoSEQ multiplex PCR, and the TCRdb table lists in-frame clones only, not all of them. This sample carries some 1 million clones, roughly 70% of them seen once, and the ten largest clones take around 1.5%. Sequences were obtained from memory CD4+ T cells sorted from blood. Subset denoted: CD45RA-negative fraction. These receptors all come from a man younger than 30 in good health.

Remarks on this clone: A far larger clone is one base from this, pointing to a likely read error. The sample has other DNA sequences that encode this CDR3 too. The rearrangement uses TRBV18 and TRBJ1-2; the D gene is possibly TRBD1 (5 bases). The CDR3 has 14 amino acids. Per germline, CDR1 KGHSH and CDR2 LQKENI. CDR3 in amino acids: CASSPEGQGYGYTF. The CDR3 region has the DNA TGTGCCAGCTCACCGGAGGGGCAGGGCTATGGCTACACCTTT.

This clone was counted a few times. This chain connects TRBV19 to TRBJ1-6; D is possibly TRBD1 (5 bases). Per germline, CDR1 LNHDA and CDR2 SQIVND (reference sequence). This CDR3 contains 15 residues. V shed 5 bases and J shed 9 bases, with 17 bases lying between them. The DNA for the CDR3 is TGTGCCAGTAGTCCCCGGGTCGAGGGGTCTTCACCCCTCCACTTT. It codes for CASSPRVEGSSPLHF.

The chain combines TRBV7-6 with TRBJ2-1; 9 bases line up with TRBD1. CDR1 is SGHVS, CDR2 FNYEAQ, per germline. Trimming cost V 1 base and J 4 bases; bases outside gene matches: 5. The CDR3 has 16 residues. The CDR3 is CASSLGTGGLYNEQFF. The CDR3 bases are TGTGCCAGCAGCTTAGGTACAGGGGGCCTGTACAATGAGCAGTTCTTC.

The chain recombines TRBV28 with TRBJ1-4, with a weak D call TRBD1 (6 bases). This CDR3 region has 18 residues. Looked up from germline, CDR1 is MDHEN and CDR2 is SYDVKM. V gave up 1 base and J gave up 6 bases, with 21 bases separating them. CDR3 DNA sequence: TGTGCCAGCAGTTTATTAGGAGGGGGGGCCCGTGCGGATGAAAAACTGTTTTTT. Translating gives CASSLLGGGARADEKLFF.

The chain is built from TRBV28 and TRBJ1-1; D might be TRBD1 (5 bases). Trimming removed 8 bases at V and 2 bases at J, with 12 bases between. The V gene's germline CDR1 is MDHEN and CDR2 SYDVKM. This CDR3 is 13 amino acids long. The CDR3 coding sequence is TGTGCCAGCTCCACAGGAAAAAACACTGAAGCTTTCTTT. Translating gives CASSTGKNTEAFF.

This clone has a handful of counts. The chain joins TRBV9 to TRBJ2-5, with 7 bases aligning to TRBD1. The CDR3 is 15 residues long. Trimming took 7 bases from V and 1 from J; bases not matched to a gene: 10. CDR1 SGDLS and CDR2 YYNGEE come from the germline V gene. The CDR3 DNA reads as TGTGCCAGCTGCCACTCGGGACAGCCCCAAGAGACCCAGTACTTC. As protein: CASCHSGQPQETQYF.

This clone was seen just once. V gene TRBV2 combines with J gene TRBJ1-5; D ambiguous. The CDR3 is 13 amino acids. CDR1 and CDR2 (germline): SNHLY, FYNNEI. Between the trimmed V and J ends, which lost 4 bases and 4 bases, there was a span of 8 bases. The CDR3 sequence: CASSGIENQPQHF. CDR3 in DNA: TGTGCCAGCAGTGGGATAGAGAATCAGCCCCAGCATTTT. Full variable domain (remainder filled in from reference TRBV2 and TRBJ1-5): EPEVTQTPSHQVTQMGQEVILRCVPISNHLYFYWYRQILGQKVEFLVSFYNNEISEKSEIFDDQFSVERPDGSNFTLKIRSTKLEDSAMYFCASSGIENQPQHFGDGTRLSIL.

This clone has just a few counts. Within the sample, other DNA sequences also encode this same CDR3. The V gene is TRBV30, the J gene TRBJ1-1; D gene uncertain. This CDR3 region has 13 residues. V was cut by 0 bases and J by 4 bases, with 9 bases left in between. CDR1 GTSNPN and CDR2 SVGIG come from the germline V gene (reference sequence). CDR3 sequence reads: CAWSVRGGTEAFF. As DNA, the CDR3 is TGTGCCTGGAGTGTACGTGGAGGCACTGAAGCTTTCTTT.

The chain combines TRBV7-2 with TRBJ1-1; D call uncertain. This CDR3 has 12 residues. The V end was cut by 8 bases, the J end by 6 bases, with 13 bases between. Per the germline V gene, CDR1 is SGHTA and CDR2 is FQGNSA. The CDR3 nucleotides are TGTGCCAGCTCCTCGGGGTGGGCTGAAGCTTTCTTT. This gives the protein CASSSGWAEAFF.